The table lists the clone carrying this T cell receptor beta chain with a count of one. The CDR3 has 14 residues. Germline V CDR1 and CDR2: LGHNA, YNFKEQ. V was trimmed by 1 base and J by 5 bases, leaving 9 bases between them. These data originate in a study of blood T cell repertoires in COVID-19. Background on the study: T cells, B-cell-depleted T cells, or PBMCs supplied cDNA or gDNA.

Original data processing: Amplification of reference gene primers provided the estimated nucleated cell counts. Profiling relied on immunoSEQ multiplex PCR, and the TCRdb table lists in-frame clones only, not all of them. The DNA gave D and trimming, while V, J and clone size come from that table. The sample has about 250,000 clones, roughly 88% seen once; the top ten hold around 3.1%. This receptor was identified in a woman aged 40 to 50 who had been exposed to COVID-19. What was sequenced was PBMCs or T cells enriched from blood (not recorded which). This chain connects TRBV4-2 to TRBJ1-5; D might be TRBD1 (5 bases). The CDR3 loop reads CASSQGGGDQPQHF. The CDR3 nucleotides are TGTGCCAGCAGCCAAGGGGGCGGCGATCAGCCCCAGCATTTT.